The rows below give T cell receptor beta chains drawn from one sample of a study of blood T cell repertoires in COVID-19. The repertoire was sequenced with immunoSEQ multiplex PCR; TCRdb's copy has only in-frame clones and lacks some. The repertoire includes tens of thousands of clones, 80% to 90% of them detected once, and about 9.1% sits in the top ten. The sample comprised peripheral blood. The receptors here all came from a human donor in a cohort sampled during active COVID-19. CDR3s include the opening cysteine and the closing phenylalanine or tryptophan. The D gene is left open where the match is weak. Not every row has a clone size; where given, it reads once, few, many or a size class.

TGTGCCAGCGACCACAGGGGGCTATATGGCTACACCTTC CASDHRGLYGYTF - TRBJ1-2 TRBV7-9 TRBD1
TGTGCCAGCTCACTAGAGAACACTGAAGCTTTCTTT CASSLENTEAFF - TRBJ1-1 TRBV18 -
TGTGCCAGCAGTAAGGGACTCTCCTACAATGAGCAGTTCTTC CASSKGLSYNEQFF - TRBJ2-1 TRBV28 -
TGTGCCATCAGTTCCAGATCCCCCACTAGCGGAAATTACAATGAGCAGTTCTTC CAISSRSPTSGNYNEQFF - TRBJ2-1 TRBV10-3 TRBD2
TGTGCCAGCAGGGACACTAGCGGGAGCTCGTACGAGCAGTACTTC CASRDTSGSSYEQYF - TRBJ2-7 TRBV5-4 TRBD2
TGTGCCAGCAGCGTAGACTATCCCTACGAGCAGTACTTC CASSVDYPYEQYF - TRBJ2-7 TRBV2 -
TGTGCCAGCGGCTACAGGGGGGCTAGCACAGATACGCAGTATTTT CASGYRGASTDTQYF - TRBJ2-3 TRBV2 TRBD1
TGTGCCAGCAGCCAAGATTCCCTAGCGGGGACAGATACGCAGTATTTT CASSQDSLAGTDTQYF - TRBJ2-3 TRBV3-1/TRBV3-2 TRBD2
TGTGCCAGCAGTCTGGGACAGGGTAACTATGGCTACACCTTC CASSLGQGNYGYTF - TRBJ1-2 TRBV6-5 TRBD1
TGTGCCAGCAGCCCCGGGACACCCGCTAACTATGGCTACACCTTC CASSPGTPANYGYTF once TRBJ1-2 TRBV5-6 -
TGCAGTGCTAGTGGGTCCGGGGGGAATTCACCCCTCCACTTT CSASGSGGNSPLHF - TRBJ1-6 TRBV20-1 -
TGTGCCATCAATTTTGTAACGGGACAGCACTATGGCTACACCTTC CAINFVTGQHYGYTF few TRBJ1-2 TRBV5-8 TRBD1
TGCAGTGCTAGTGGGCAAGGGCAGGGGAATTCACCCCTCCACTTT CSASGQGQGNSPLHF - TRBJ1-6 TRBV20-1 -